Following are 16 T cell receptor beta chains from one sample sequenced in a study of early T cells in non-severe SARS-CoV-2 infection. Each CDR3 protein is one row after TCRdb ran MiXCR on the 5' RACE reads. The sample lists approximately 70,000 distinct CDR3 sequences, over 9% occurring once. The input for sequencing was whole blood, taken at baseline. Receptors originate from an adult who was a healthcare worker with PCR-confirmed SARS-CoV-2 infection or an uninfected control (not recorded which).

This sequence joins TRBV7-3 and TRBJ2-1; D is perhaps TRBD1 (6 bases). The CDR3 covers 13 residues. Trimming removed 4 bases from V and 7 bases from J, with 11 bases in between. The germline V gene encodes CDR1 SGHTA and CDR2 FQGTGA. The CDR3 region is CASSSTGTNEQFF. CDR3 bases: TGTGCCAGCAGCTCAACAGGGACGAATGAGCAGTTCTTC.

In its sample, this clonotype was seen a few times. The chain combines TRBV15 with TRBJ2-7; D possibly corresponds to TRBD1 (6 bases). V lost 0 bases to trimming and J lost 3 bases, with 12 bases between them. Germline V CDR1 and CDR2: LNHNV, YYDKDF (reference sequence). CDR3 length equals 15 residues. In DNA form, the CDR3 reads TGTGCCACCAGCAGAGATGGGACAACAAACTACGAGCAGTACTTC. Translation gives CATSRDGTTNYEQYF.

This clonotype was recorded a few times. J is TRBJ1-2 and V is TRBV9; D not certain. Trimming shortened V by 0 bases and J by 4 bases, and 13 bases separated the two germline ends. CDR1 and CDR2 (germline): SGDLS, YYNGEE. This CDR3 contains 15 residues. The CDR3 region is CASSVEGEGFYGYTF. CDR3 coding DNA: TGTGCCAGCAGCGTAGAGGGCGAGGGATTCTATGGCTACACCTTC.

This clonotype was picked up a small number of times. CDR3 nucleotide sequence: TGCAGTGCTAGGGAAGGGGCAGAGACCCAGTACTTC. Protein product: CSAREGAETQYF. The J gene is TRBJ2-5, the V gene TRBV20-1; a possible D gene is TRBD1 (5 bases). V was trimmed by 3 bases and J by 4 bases, leaving 9 bases between them. The CDR3 length is 12 residues. CDR1 is DFQATT and CDR2 is SNEGSKA in the germline V gene (reference sequence).

V and J are TRBV7-6 and TRBJ1-2, with 7 positions matching TRBD1. Germline V gene data show CDR1 as SGHVS and CDR2 as FNYEAQ. V was clipped by 4 bases and J by 8 bases; unmatched bases: 13. This CDR3 is built from 15 residues. The CDR3 DNA is TGTGCCAGCAGCTCCTCCGGACAGGTTGGGTGGGGCTACACCTTC. Amino acid sequence: CASSSSGQVGWGYTF.

This clonotype was seen a handful of times. The V and J genes are TRBV7-6 and TRBJ2-1; D assignment may be TRBD1 or TRBD2 (7 bases each). CDR3 length: 16 amino acids. Between the trimmed V and J ends, which lost 5 bases and 4 bases, there was a span of 18 bases. In germline, CDR1 is SGHVS, CDR2 FNYEAQ. CDR3 DNA sequence: TGTGCCAGCAGCCCCCTGGGAGGGGGCCCTTACAATGAGCAGTTCTTC. It codes for CASSPLGGGPYNEQFF.

The V and J genes are TRBV10-2 and TRBJ2-5; TRBD2 agrees at 13 bases. With V trimmed by 10 bases and J by 3 bases, 8 bases remained unmatched. The CDR3 spans 15 residues. Germline CDR1 and CDR2: WSHSY and SAAADI. CDR3 sequence (DNA): TGCGCCACCTCAAGGGGGACTAGCGGGGAAGAGACCCAGTACTTC. Translated, it gives CATSRGTSGEETQYF.

The chain links TRBV2 to TRBJ2-7, with 12 bases matching TRBD2. The length of the CDR3 is 14 residues. Trimming took 4 bases from V and 5 from J; bases not matched to a gene: 3. The germline gives CDR1 SNHLY, CDR2 FYNNEI. CDR3 sequence reads: CASSATSGGHEQYF. CDR3 coding DNA: TGTGCCAGCAGTGCGACTAGCGGGGGCCACGAGCAGTACTTC.

The V gene is TRBV11-1, the J gene TRBJ2-3; weak D call: TRBD2 (5 bases). CDR3 length: 15 amino acids. V gave up 3 bases and J gave up 6 bases, with 16 bases separating them. Germline V gene data show CDR1 as SGHAT and CDR2 as FQDESV (reference sequence). The CDR3 coding sequence is TGTGCCAGCAGCTTTAGAGGGCCAGTCAGTGATACGCAGTATTTT. It encodes CASSFRGPVSDTQYF.

The chain links TRBV3-1 to TRBJ2-7; 10 positions agree with TRBD2. This CDR3 region has 18 residues. Germline V gives CDR1 LGHDT, CDR2 YNNKEL (reference sequence). Trimming at V came to 0 bases and at J to 0 bases, leaving 8 bases not matched to a gene. The CDR3 sequence: CASSQEALAGSFSYEQYF. In DNA form, the CDR3 reads TGTGCCAGCAGCCAAGAAGCACTAGCGGGGAGTTTCTCCTACGAGCAGTACTTC.

CDR3 nucleotide sequence: TGCGCCAGCAGCCAAGTGGCGAATGAGCAGTTCTTC. Its translation is CASSQVANEQFF. The gene calls are TRBV4-1 and TRBJ2-1; D remains unclear. CDR1 is MGHRA and CDR2 is YSYEKL in the germline V gene. This CDR3 has 12 amino acids. V was cut by 1 base and J by 7 bases, with 5 bases left in between.

This clonotype was recorded a few times. V is TRBV3-1 and J is TRBJ1-2; D may be TRBD1 (6 bases). Germline assignment: CDR1 LGHDT and CDR2 YNNKEL (reference sequence). The CDR3 runs 16 residues. The V end was cut by 1 base, the J end by 6 bases, with 18 bases between. For the CDR3, the DNA is TGTGCCAGCAGCCAAGCGTCCGTCGACAGGTCTCATGGCTACACCTTC. Translated, it gives CASSQASVDRSHGYTF. Together with reference TRBV3-1 and TRBJ1-2, the CDR3 gives the full variable domain: DTAVSQTPKYLVTQMGNDKSIKCEQNLGHDTMYWYKQDSKKFLKIMFSYNNKELIINETVPNRFSPKSPDKAHLNLHINSLELGDSAVYFCASSQASVDRSHGYTFGSGTRLTVV.

This clonotype has only a few counts. The chain combines TRBV29-1 with TRBJ1-2, with D unresolved. V lost 4 bases and J lost 7, with 28 bases in between. Germline V gene lookup returns CDR1 SQVTM and CDR2 ANQGSEA. This CDR3 has 17 residues. In DNA, the CDR3 is TGCAGCGTTGCTTCTCTGAGACTGTCGCCGGGTACGGGTGGCTACACCTTC. It codes for CSVASLRLSPGTGGYTF.

This clonotype was counted at least ten times. The gene calls are TRBV3-1 and TRBJ2-1; TRBD2 is a possible D gene (6 bases). Germline V gene data show CDR1 as LGHDT and CDR2 as YNNKEL (reference sequence). This CDR3 comprises 14 residues. V was pared by 4 bases and J by 8 bases, with 15 bases between. CDR3 loop: CASSPVRWGDEQFF. CDR3 nucleotide sequence: TGTGCCAGCAGCCCAGTCCGGTGGGGGGATGAGCAGTTCTTC.

This clonotype was seen only a few times. The chain joins TRBV7-9 to TRBJ1-1; D not certain. Germline CDR1 and CDR2: SEHNR and FQNEAQ (reference sequence). Trimming left V 2 bases short and J 2 bases short, with 9 bases between. This CDR3 spans 14 amino acids. CDR3 DNA sequence: TGTGCCAGCAGCTTACATCTCGCAAACACTGAAGCTTTCTTT. Translation: CASSLHLANTEAFF.

This clonotype was detected only a few times. The J gene is TRBJ2-5, the V gene TRBV7-2; possible D gene TRBD2, 6 bases. Trimming pared 3 bases from V and 9 bases from J, leaving 17 bases between. CDR1 is SGHTA and CDR2 is FQGNSA in the germline V gene. The CDR3 has 14 residues. CDR3 amino acids: CASSLPGLGAAQYF. The CDR3 DNA is TGTGCCAGCAGCTTGCCGGGACTGGGCGCGGCCCAGTACTTC.